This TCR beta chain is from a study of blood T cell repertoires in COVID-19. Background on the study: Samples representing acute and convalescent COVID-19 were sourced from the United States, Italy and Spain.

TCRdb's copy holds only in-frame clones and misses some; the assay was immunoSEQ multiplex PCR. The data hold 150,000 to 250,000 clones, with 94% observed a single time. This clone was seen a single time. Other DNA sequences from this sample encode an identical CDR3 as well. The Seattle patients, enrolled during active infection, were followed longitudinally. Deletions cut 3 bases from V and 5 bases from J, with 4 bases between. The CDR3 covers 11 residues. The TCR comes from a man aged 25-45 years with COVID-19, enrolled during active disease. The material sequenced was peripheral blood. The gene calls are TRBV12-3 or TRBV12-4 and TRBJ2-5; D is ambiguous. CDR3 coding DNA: TGTGCCAGCAGTTTTCGGGAGACCCAGTACTTC. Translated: CASSFRETQYF.